A selection of T cell receptor beta chains follows, all from one sample in a study of monozygotic twins with inflammatory bowel disease. TCRdb re-called the 5' RACE reads, yielding one record per CDR3 amino acid sequence without DNA. The listing contains fewer than 450,000 distinct CDR3 sequences. The sample was blood. These receptors all come from a human donor with ulcerative colitis or Crohn's disease, or a healthy co-twin of an affected twin (not recorded which). Both conserved end residues are part of each CDR3. The order of the fields is J gene, V gene, CDR3 protein.

TRBJ2-5 | TRBV9 | CASSVGVSRETQYF
TRBJ1-3 | TRBV12-3/TRBV12-4 | CASRPGRGNTIYF
TRBJ1-2 | TRBV5-1 | CASSSPGQGVGSYGYTF
TRBJ2-1 | TRBV18 | CASSPQSGTGGDEQFF
TRBJ2-7 | TRBV18 | CASSGGQVYEQYF
TRBJ1-2 | TRBV4-1 | CASSQELYGYTF
TRBJ2-2 | TRBV2 | CASSEAWAGPGELFF
TRBJ2-2 | TRBV4-1 | CASSQARGGLRTGELFF
TRBJ2-3 | TRBV6-1 | CASNPLSGLAGNPQYF
TRBJ1-2 | TRBV30 | CAWRKTGGNGYTF
TRBJ2-3 | TRBV7-6 | CASSLIGGGTDTQYF
TRBJ2-5 | TRBV14 | CASSQGLAGGYQETQYF
TRBJ1-5 | TRBV5-5 | CASSLVQGLRNQPQHF
TRBJ2-7 | TRBV6-5 | CASSYEGGLTTYEQYF
TRBJ2-4 | TRBV11-2 | CASQGVVQGMGLTKNIQYF
TRBJ1-2 | TRBV15 | CATSRDLLGFGYTF